The 2 T cell receptor beta chains below all came from one sample that was sequenced in a study of blood T cell repertoires in COVID-19 (dated by TCRdb to 2019 to 2021). Library preparation was by the immunoSEQ multiplex PCR assay. TCRdb mirrors the immuneACCESS table, restricted to in-frame sequences. Some clones are absent from its copies; in checked studies, under half trace to an unresolved V gene, and the reason for the others is unknown. The sample records 26,000 or so clones, about nine tenths of which are singletons. The ten most abundant clones make up around 5.4% of the sample. Sequenced sample: peripheral blood. The receptor set was obtained from a man in his sixties with active COVID-19.

As for this clone: One end of the junction fails to match germline, which may point to a read error. Other DNA sequences within the sample encode an identical CDR3. The chain combines TRBV5-6 with TRBJ2-4, with TRBD1 matching over 8 bases. Germline V gives CDR1 SGHDT, CDR2 YYEEEE. The CDR3 runs 18 residues. In DNA, the CDR3 is TGTGCTAGCAGCGGCGGACAGGGAAGGGTACGAGCCAAAAACATTCAGTACTTC. Protein product: CASSGGQGRVRAKNIQYF.

The rearrangement joins TRBV12-3 or TRBV12-4 to TRBJ2-2; D gene uncertain. This CDR3 contains 13 residues. Trimming stripped 3 bases from V and 0 bases from J, with 2 bases between. CDR3 loop: CASSFTNTGELFF. The CDR3 DNA follows: TGTGCCAGCAGTTTTACGAACACCGGGGAGCTGTTTTTT.